The 23 T cell receptor beta chains presented below share a single source sample, sequenced in a study of cytomegalovirus exposure and HLA in healthy donors. The study ran its PCR with 60 Vbeta and 13 Jbeta primers. The assay was immunoSEQ multiplex PCR, and TCRdb's table has in-frame clones only and misses some. The repertoire table contains about 50,000 clones. Sample: PBMCs. The receptors derive from a woman younger than 30 in good health and CMV-seronegative.

The V gene is TRBV5-1, the J gene TRBJ1-2, with TRBD1 as a possible D gene (6 bases). Germline-derived CDR1 and CDR2 are SGHRS and YFSETQ. V was clipped by 5 bases and J by 8 bases, with 19 bases between them. The CDR3 contains 14 residues. The CDR3 coding sequence is TGCGCCAGCAGTGCCAGGGGAAACGGGCAGGGCTACACCTTC. This translates into CASSARGNGQGYTF.

The V call is TRBV30, the J call TRBJ1-3; D gene uncertain. Trimming removed 3 bases from V and 0 bases from J, with 18 bases in between. Germline V gene sequence: CDR1 GTSNPN, CDR2 SVGIG (reference sequence). This CDR3 contains 17 residues. CDR3: CAWSPSPMTHSGNTIYF. CDR3 nucleotides: TGTGCCTGGAGCCCAAGCCCGATGACTCACTCTGGAAACACCATATATTTT. The whole variable domain, remainder taken from reference TRBV30 and TRBJ1-3, is SQTIHQWPATLVQPVGSPLSLECTVEGTSNPNLYWYRQAAGRGLQLLFYSVGIGQISSEVPQNLSASRPQDRQFILSSKKLLLSDSGFYLCAWSPSPMTHSGNTIYFGEGSWLTVV.

The rearrangement joins TRBV6-1 to TRBJ2-7; possible D gene TRBD2, 6 bases. Germline-derived CDR1 and CDR2 are MNHNS and SASEGT. V shed 6 bases and J shed 2 bases, with 11 bases lying between them. There are 13 residues in the CDR3. The CDR3 DNA reads as TGTGCCAGCAGGGTGGGGGGTGCCTACGAGCAGTACTTC. This encodes CASRVGGAYEQYF.

The rearrangement uses TRBV6-6 and TRBJ2-1, with 7 bases that match TRBD2. The CDR3 extends over 12 amino acids. The V gene's germline CDR1 is MNHNY and CDR2 SVGAGI (reference sequence). J was trimmed by 6 bases and V by 6 bases; bases with no gene match: 2. The CDR3 protein is CASRREGNEQFF. The CDR3 coding sequence is TGTGCCAGCAGAAGGGAGGGCAATGAGCAGTTCTTC.

The rearrangement joins TRBV5-3 to TRBJ2-3; no firm D call. TRBV5-3 is flagged as an ORF with uncertain function. V was shortened by 0 bases and J by 0 bases, with 8 bases between the two germline ends. This CDR3 has 15 amino acids. The CDR3 DNA reads TGTGCCAGAAGCTTGGAGCAGGTAAGCACAGATACGCAGTATTTT. Translating it yields CARSLEQVSTDTQYF.

The CDR3 nucleotides read TGCGCCAGCATCCGGGGGGGTCGCACCGGGGAGCTGTTTTTT. It yields the protein CASIRGGRTGELFF. This sequence joins TRBV5-1 and TRBJ2-2; 8 bases fit TRBD2. Germline values: CDR1 SGHRS, CDR2 YFSETQ. CDR3 length equals 14 residues. V lost 6 bases and J lost 4; bases outside the gene matches: 5.

About this clone itself: Relative to the germline gene, one junction end is altered; a read error may explain this. The chain carries TRBV28 and TRBJ1-6; no definite D call. Germline V gives CDR1 MDHEN, CDR2 SYDVKM. The CDR3 totals 11 residues. CDR3: CASSLNSPLPF. For the CDR3, the DNA is TGTGCCAGCAGCCTAAATTCACCCCTCCCCTTT.

The CDR3 sequence: CASSLAGASGAYEQYF. Written as DNA, the CDR3 is TGCGCCAGCAGCTTGGCTGGGGCTAGCGGGGCCTACGAGCAGTACTTC. The rearrangement uses TRBV5-1 and TRBJ2-7; 9 bases fit TRBD2. CDR3 length equals 16 residues. Germline values: CDR1 SGHRS, CDR2 YFSETQ. After removal of 0 bases from V and 2 bases from J, the junction contained 6 bases not matched to a gene.

The chain employs TRBV29-1 and TRBJ2-7, with 9 bases aligning to TRBD2. CDR3 length: 20 amino acids. The germline V gene encodes CDR1 SQVTM and CDR2 ANQGSEA. Trimming took 7 bases from V and 4 from J; bases not matched to a gene: 29. This chain's CDR3 is CSAGASGFTRLAVWVYEQYF. The CDR3 nucleotides are TGCAGCGCCGGGGCGTCGGGATTTACCAGACTAGCGGTTTGGGTGTACGAGCAGTACTTC.

The genes are TRBV5-1 and TRBJ2-5; 7 bases are shared with TRBD2. Looked up from germline, CDR1 is SGHRS and CDR2 is YFSETQ. The CDR3 contains 15 residues. J gave up 2 bases and V 5 bases, and 9 bases lay outside the gene matches. This CDR3 is CASRPLGDYQETQYF. As DNA, the CDR3 is TGCGCCAGCAGGCCCTTGGGGGACTATCAAGAGACCCAGTACTTC.

V gene TRBV19 combines with J gene TRBJ2-7; perhaps TRBD1 as D (7 bases). V lost 5 bases and J 12 bases, leaving 26 bases between the germline ends. The CDR3 is 15 residues long. CDR1 and CDR2 (germline): LNHDA, SQIVND (reference sequence). CDR3 in DNA: TGTGCCAGTAGTCCATCCCGGGACAGCCCGGTGGGGGGGTACTTC. Translation: CASSPSRDSPVGGYF.

The chain has TRBV5-1 and TRBJ1-1; 7 nucleotides match TRBD1. The germline V gene encodes CDR1 SGHRS and CDR2 YFSETQ. The V and J ends lost 6 bases and 2 bases, in that order; junction bases with no gene match: 4. The CDR3 totals 13 residues. CDR3 coding DNA: TGCGCCAGCAAACGGGACAGAAACACTGAAGCTTTCTTT. Translation: CASKRDRNTEAFF.

The chain combines TRBV28 with TRBJ2-1; 9 positions agree with TRBD1. Trimming removed 3 bases from V and 5 bases from J; junction bases left unmatched: 5. Per germline, CDR1 MDHEN and CDR2 SYDVKM. This CDR3 contains 15 residues. CDR3 sequence reads: CASSFLDRGHNEQFF. CDR3 bases: TGTGCCAGCAGTTTTCTGGACAGGGGCCACAATGAGCAGTTCTTC. Using reference TRBV28 and TRBJ2-1 for the parts outside the CDR3, the full variable domain is DVKVTQSSRYLVKRTGEKVFLECVQDMDHENMFWYRQDPGLGLRLIYFSYDVKMKEKGDIPEGYSVSREKKERFSLILESASTNQTSMYLCASSFLDRGHNEQFFGPGTRLTVL.

V and J are TRBV11-3 and TRBJ2-7; D not resolved. CDR3 size: 13 residues. The V and J ends lost 5 bases and 3 bases respectively, with 11 bases between them. In germline, CDR1 is SGHNT, CDR2 YENEEA. CDR3 coding DNA: TGTGCCAGCAGCCTAGGCCAGTTCTACGAGCAGTACTTC. Its translation: CASSLGQFYEQYF.

V gene TRBV4-2 combines with J gene TRBJ2-1; D uncertain. CDR1 LGHNA and CDR2 YNFKEQ come from the germline V gene. Trimming took off 2 bases at V and 5 bases at J, with 10 bases between the two ends. This CDR3 is 14 amino acids long. For the CDR3, the DNA is TGTGCCAGCAGCCAACGCTCGCGCGACAATGAGCAGTTCTTC. Translation: CASSQRSRDNEQFF.

The chain recombines TRBV10-3 with TRBJ1-1, with 8 bases that match TRBD1. Trimming cost V 2 bases and J 11 bases; bases outside gene matches: 7. The CDR3 contains 13 residues. CDR1 and CDR2 (germline): ENHRY, SYGVKD. The CDR3 DNA follows: TGTGCCATCAGTGAGACGGACAGGGTGTCGGCTTTCTTT. Its protein is CAISETDRVSAFF.

The V call is TRBV5-1, the J call TRBJ1-2; D not resolved. The CDR3 length is 11 residues. Germline CDR1 reads SGHRS; CDR2 reads YFSETQ. V gave up 6 bases and J gave up 6 bases, with 9 bases separating them. CDR3 sequence (DNA): TGCGCCAGCATGGGGAGGGATGGCTACACCTTC. Amino acids: CASMGRDGYTF.

The J gene is TRBJ2-1, the V gene TRBV19; D gene uncertain. Germline CDR1 LNHDA, CDR2 SQIVND (reference sequence). Trimming cost V 3 bases and J 3 bases, with 9 bases left between them. The CDR3 has 14 residues. The CDR3 reads CASSMPALYNEQFF. CDR3 in DNA: TGTGCCAGTAGTATGCCAGCGCTCTACAATGAGCAGTTCTTC. Drawing the rest from reference TRBV19 and TRBJ2-1, the complete variable domain is DGGITQSPKYLFRKEGQNVTLSCEQNLNHDAMYWYRQDPGQGLRLIYYSQIVNDFQKGDIAEGYSVSREKKESFPLTVTSAQKNPTAFYLCASSMPALYNEQFFGPGTRLTVL.

As concerns this clone: One end of the junction does not line up with germline, which may come from a read error. The V and J genes are TRBV30 and TRBJ1-3; 8 nucleotides agree with TRBD1. Germline V gene lookup returns CDR1 GTSNPN and CDR2 SVGIG (reference sequence). The CDR3 runs to 15 residues. CDR3 coding DNA: TGTGCCGGGAGCCCGCCAGGGGGCGCAGGAAACACCATATATTTT. This encodes CAGSPPGGAGNTIYF.

This chain joins TRBV20-1 and TRBJ2-7; D not resolved. This CDR3 region has 11 residues. CDR1 and CDR2 from the germline V gene are DFQATT and SNEGSKA (reference sequence). V was shortened by 6 bases and J by 7 bases, with 13 bases between the two germline ends. CDR3 DNA sequence: TGCAGTGCCCCCCTGAGGTCTGAGCAGTACTTC. Residues: CSAPLRSEQYF.

The rearrangement joins TRBV19 to TRBJ2-2; D is ambiguous. The germline V and J ends were trimmed by 7 bases and 4 bases, with 13 bases remaining between them. Germline lookup yields CDR1 LNHDA and CDR2 SQIVND (reference sequence). The CDR3 spans 14 residues. As DNA, the CDR3 is TGTGCCAGTATACTGGTCCCGGGCACCGGGGAGCTGTTTTTT. Translating gives CASILVPGTGELFF.

V is TRBV7-3 and J is TRBJ2-1, with TRBD2 identical over 7 bases. Germline CDR1 and CDR2: SGHTA and FQGTGA. Germline trimming cut 5 bases from V and 4 bases from J; bases unmatched to any gene: 8. The CDR3 spans 15 residues. The CDR3 is CASSPTSALYNEQFF. The CDR3 DNA reads TGTGCCAGCAGCCCCACTAGCGCCCTTTACAATGAGCAGTTCTTC.

The CDR3 coding sequence is TGCGCCAGCAGCCCCGGGGTTAACTATGGCTACACCTTC. It yields the protein CASSPGVNYGYTF. The V call is TRBV5-1, the J call TRBJ1-2; D remains unclear. CDR3 length equals 13 residues. Germline V lookup: CDR1 SGHRS, CDR2 YFSETQ. The V end lost 4 bases, the J end lost 1 base, and 8 bases lay between the germline ends.